This T cell receptor (beta chain) was sequenced for a study of metastatic and nonmetastatic thyroid tumors. Study-level information: Repertoire comparison spanned blood and tumor or nodule tissue of malignant and benign thyroid patients. Whole-study findings and limits: It was reportedly found that TCR beta diversity was significantly higher in malignant thyroid tumors than in benign nodules, a difference seen in both blood and tumor samples.

The V end lost 0 bases, the J end lost 2 bases, and 18 bases lay between the germline ends. There are 18 residues in the CDR3. CDR1 and CDR2 (germline): SGDLS, YYNGEE. As for this clone: Antigen: not known.

The entire patient cohort was treatment-naive prior to thyroid surgery. Original processing methods: The study built a papillary thyroid cancer distant-metastasis classifier from CDR3 differences across clinicopathological groups. From the PCR reads, TCRdb re-called clones with MiXCR. The V and J calls here are based on TCRdb, not the publication. The sample has 50,000 to 60,000 clones, about a sixth seen once; the top ten hold roughly 3%. The sequence was collected from a female donor with papillary thyroid cancer or a benign thyroid nodule (not recorded which). Some clones in this sample may be carry-over from other donors' samples. The sequenced sample was blood. The V call is TRBV9, the J call TRBJ1-3, with D unclear. This CDR3 reads CASSVGVSPYRTGNTIYF. CDR3 DNA: TGTGCCAGCAGCGTAGGCGTCAGCCCGTACCGAACTGGAAACACCATATATTTT. Combining the CDR3 with reference TRBV9 and TRBJ1-3 gives the whole variable domain DSGVTQTPKHLITATGQRVTLRCSPRSGDLSVYWYQQSLDQGLQFLIQYYNGEERAKGNILERFSAQQFPDLHSELNLSSLELGDSALYFCASSVGVSPYRTGNTIYFGEGSWLTVV.